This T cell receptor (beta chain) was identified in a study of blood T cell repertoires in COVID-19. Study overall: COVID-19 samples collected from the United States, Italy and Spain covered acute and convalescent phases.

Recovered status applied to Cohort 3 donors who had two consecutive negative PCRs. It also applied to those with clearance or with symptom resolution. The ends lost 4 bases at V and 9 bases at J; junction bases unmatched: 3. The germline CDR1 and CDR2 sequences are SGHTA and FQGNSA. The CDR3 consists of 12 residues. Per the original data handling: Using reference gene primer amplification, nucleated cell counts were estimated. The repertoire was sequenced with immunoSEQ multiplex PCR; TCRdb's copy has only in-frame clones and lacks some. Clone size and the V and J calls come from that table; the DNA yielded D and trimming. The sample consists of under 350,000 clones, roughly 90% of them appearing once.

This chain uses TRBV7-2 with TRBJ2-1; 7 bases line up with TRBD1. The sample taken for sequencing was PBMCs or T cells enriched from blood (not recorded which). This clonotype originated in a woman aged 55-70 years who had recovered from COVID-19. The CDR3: CASSWTGFEQFF. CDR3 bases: TGTGCCAGCAGCTGGACAGGTTTTGAGCAGTTCTTC.